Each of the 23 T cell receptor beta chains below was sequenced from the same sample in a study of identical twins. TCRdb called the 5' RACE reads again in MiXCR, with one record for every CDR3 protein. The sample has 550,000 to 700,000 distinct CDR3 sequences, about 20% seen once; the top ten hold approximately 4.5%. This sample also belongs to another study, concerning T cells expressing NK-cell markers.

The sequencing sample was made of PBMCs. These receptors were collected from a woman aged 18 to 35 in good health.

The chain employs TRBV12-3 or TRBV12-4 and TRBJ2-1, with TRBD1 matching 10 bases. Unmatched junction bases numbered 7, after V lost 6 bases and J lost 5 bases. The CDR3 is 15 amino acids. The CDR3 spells CASSRPGQGNNEQFF. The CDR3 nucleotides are TGTGCCAGCAGCCGTCCGGGACAGGGGAACAATGAGCAGTTCTTC.

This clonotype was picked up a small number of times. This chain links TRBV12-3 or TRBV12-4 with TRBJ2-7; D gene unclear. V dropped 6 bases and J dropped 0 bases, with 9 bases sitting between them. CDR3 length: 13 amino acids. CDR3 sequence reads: CASSLRLSYEQYF. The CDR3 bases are TGTGCCAGCAGCCTCCGACTCTCCTACGAGCAGTACTTC.

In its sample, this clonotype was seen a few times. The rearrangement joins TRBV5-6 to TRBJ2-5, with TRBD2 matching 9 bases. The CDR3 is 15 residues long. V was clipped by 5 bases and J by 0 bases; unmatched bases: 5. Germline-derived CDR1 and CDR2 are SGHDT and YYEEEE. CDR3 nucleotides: TGTGCCAGCAGTTCCTTAGCGGGAGACCAAGAGACCCAGTACTTC. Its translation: CASSSLAGDQETQYF.

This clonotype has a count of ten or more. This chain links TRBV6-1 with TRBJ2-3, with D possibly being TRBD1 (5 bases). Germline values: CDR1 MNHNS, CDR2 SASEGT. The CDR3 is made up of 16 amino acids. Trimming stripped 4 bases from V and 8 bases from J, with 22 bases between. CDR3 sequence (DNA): TGTGCCAGCAGTGGAACCGGATCAGGGAAGGATTCTACGCAGTATTTT. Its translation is CASSGTGSGKDSTQYF.

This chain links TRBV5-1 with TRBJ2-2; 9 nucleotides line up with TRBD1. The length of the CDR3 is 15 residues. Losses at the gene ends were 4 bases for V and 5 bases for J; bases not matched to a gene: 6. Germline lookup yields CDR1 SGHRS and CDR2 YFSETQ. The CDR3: CASSNSGTGTGELFF. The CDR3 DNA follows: TGCGCCAGCAGCAACTCCGGGACAGGGACCGGGGAGCTGTTTTTT.

Here the CDR3 DNA reads TGTGCCAGCAGTTACTCCCTAGCGCTCAGCACAGATACGCAGTATTTT. Translation: CASSYSLALSTDTQYF. The chain couples TRBV6-5 to TRBJ2-3; TRBD2 is a possible D gene (6 bases). Trimming left V 0 bases short and J 0 bases short, with 10 bases between. Germline lookup yields CDR1 MNHEY and CDR2 SVGAGI. The CDR3 consists of 16 residues.

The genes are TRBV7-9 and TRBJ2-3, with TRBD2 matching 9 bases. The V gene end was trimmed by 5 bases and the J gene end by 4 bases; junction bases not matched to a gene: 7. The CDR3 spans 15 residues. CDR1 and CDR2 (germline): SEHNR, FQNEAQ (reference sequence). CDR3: CASSGGLAAADTQYF. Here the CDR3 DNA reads TGTGCCAGCAGCGGGGGACTAGCCGCAGCAGATACGCAGTATTTT.

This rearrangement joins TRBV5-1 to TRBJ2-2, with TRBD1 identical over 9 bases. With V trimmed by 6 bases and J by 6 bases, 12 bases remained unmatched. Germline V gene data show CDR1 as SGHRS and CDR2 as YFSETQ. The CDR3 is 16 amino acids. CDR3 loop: CASILGTGMFAGELFF. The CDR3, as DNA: TGCGCCAGCATTTTAGGGACAGGGATGTTCGCCGGGGAGCTGTTTTTT.

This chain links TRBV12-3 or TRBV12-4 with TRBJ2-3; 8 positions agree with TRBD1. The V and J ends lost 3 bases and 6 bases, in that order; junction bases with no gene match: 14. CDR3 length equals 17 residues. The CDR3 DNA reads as TGTGCCAGCAGTTTTTATCCCTTGGCCAGGGGGCAGGATACGCAGTATTTT. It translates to CASSFYPLARGQDTQYF.

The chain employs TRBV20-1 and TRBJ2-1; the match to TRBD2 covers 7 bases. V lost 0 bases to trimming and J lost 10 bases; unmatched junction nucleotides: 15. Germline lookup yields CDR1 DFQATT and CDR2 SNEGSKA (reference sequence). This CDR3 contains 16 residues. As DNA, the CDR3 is TGCAGTGCTAGAGACGGAAGGGGAGCGGGATTGGAAGAGCAGTTCTTC. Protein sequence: CSARDGRGAGLEEQFF.

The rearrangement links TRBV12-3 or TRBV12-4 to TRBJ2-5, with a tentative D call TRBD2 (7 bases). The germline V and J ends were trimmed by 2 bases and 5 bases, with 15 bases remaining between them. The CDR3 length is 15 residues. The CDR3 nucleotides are TGTGCCAGCAGTTTAAAGGGGGGGGGATTGGAGACCCAGTACTTC. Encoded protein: CASSLKGGGLETQYF.

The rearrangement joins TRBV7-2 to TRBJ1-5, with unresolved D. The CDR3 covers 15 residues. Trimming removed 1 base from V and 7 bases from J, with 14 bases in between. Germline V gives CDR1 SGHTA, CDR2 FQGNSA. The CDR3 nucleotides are TGTGCCAGCAGCTTAGATGGGAGGGTTGGACAGCCCCAGCATTTT. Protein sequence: CASSLDGRVGQPQHF. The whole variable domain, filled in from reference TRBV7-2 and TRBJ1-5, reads GAGVSQSPSNKVTEKGKDVELRCDPISGHTALYWYRQSLGQGLEFLIYFQGNSAPDKSGLPSDRFSAERTGGSVSTLTIQRTQQEDSAVYLCASSLDGRVGQPQHFGDGTRLSIL.

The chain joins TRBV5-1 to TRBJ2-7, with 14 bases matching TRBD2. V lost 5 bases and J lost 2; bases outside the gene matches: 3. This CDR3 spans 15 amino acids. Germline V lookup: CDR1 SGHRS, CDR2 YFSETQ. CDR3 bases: TGCGCCAGCAGGTGGACTAGCGGGGGGACCTACGAGCAGTACTTC. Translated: CASRWTSGGTYEQYF.

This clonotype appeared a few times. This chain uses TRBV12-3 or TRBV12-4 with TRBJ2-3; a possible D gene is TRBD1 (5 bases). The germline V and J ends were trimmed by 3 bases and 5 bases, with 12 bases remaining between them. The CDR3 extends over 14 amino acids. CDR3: CASSFQGTGDTQYF. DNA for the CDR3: TGTGCCAGCAGTTTTCAGGGAACGGGAGATACGCAGTATTTT.

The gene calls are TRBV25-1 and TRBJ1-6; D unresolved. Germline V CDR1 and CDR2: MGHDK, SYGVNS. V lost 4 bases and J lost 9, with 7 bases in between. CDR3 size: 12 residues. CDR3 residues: CASSVFGSPLHF. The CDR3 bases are TGTGCCAGCAGTGTCTTTGGTTCACCCCTCCACTTT.

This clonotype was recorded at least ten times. CDR3 amino acids: CASSLLSGVHNEQFF. The CDR3 nucleotides read TGTGCCAGCAGCTTACTCAGCGGGGTACACAATGAGCAGTTCTTC. J is TRBJ2-1 and V is TRBV7-2; 7 positions agree with TRBD2. Germline assignment: CDR1 SGHTA and CDR2 FQGNSA. With V trimmed by 2 bases and J by 5 bases, 6 bases remained unmatched. The CDR3 consists of 15 residues.

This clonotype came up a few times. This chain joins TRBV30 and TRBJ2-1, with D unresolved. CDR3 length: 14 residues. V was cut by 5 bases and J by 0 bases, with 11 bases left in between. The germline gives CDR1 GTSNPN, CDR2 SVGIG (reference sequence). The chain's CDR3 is CAWQDWSSYNEQFF. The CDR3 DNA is TGTGCCTGGCAAGACTGGAGCTCCTACAATGAGCAGTTCTTC.

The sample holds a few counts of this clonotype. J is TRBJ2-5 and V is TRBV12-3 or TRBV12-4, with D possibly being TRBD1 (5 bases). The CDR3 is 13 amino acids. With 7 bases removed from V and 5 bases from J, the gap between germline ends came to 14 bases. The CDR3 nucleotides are TGTGCCAGCACCGGACACACCAAGGAGACCCAGTACTTC. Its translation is CASTGHTKETQYF.

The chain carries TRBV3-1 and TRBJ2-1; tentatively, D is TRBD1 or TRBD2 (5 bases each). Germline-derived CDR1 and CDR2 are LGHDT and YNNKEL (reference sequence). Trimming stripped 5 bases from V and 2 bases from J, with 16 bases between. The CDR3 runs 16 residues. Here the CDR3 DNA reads TGTGCCAGCAGCTACCCCGGGACCGCCCCCTACAATGAGCAGTTCTTC. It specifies CASSYPGTAPYNEQFF.

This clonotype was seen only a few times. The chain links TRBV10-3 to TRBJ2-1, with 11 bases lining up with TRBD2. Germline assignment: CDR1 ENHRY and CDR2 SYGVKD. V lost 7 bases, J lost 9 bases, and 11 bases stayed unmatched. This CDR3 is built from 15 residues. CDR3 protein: CAITQTSGTLGEQFF. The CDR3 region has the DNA TGTGCCATCACGCAGACTAGCGGGACTCTCGGTGAGCAGTTCTTC.

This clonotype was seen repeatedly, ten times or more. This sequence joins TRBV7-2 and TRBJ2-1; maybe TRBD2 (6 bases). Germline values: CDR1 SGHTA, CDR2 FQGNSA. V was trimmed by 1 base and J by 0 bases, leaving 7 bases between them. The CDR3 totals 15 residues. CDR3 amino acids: CASSLGSGSYNEQFF. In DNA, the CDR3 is TGTGCCAGCAGCTTAGGTAGCGGCTCCTACAATGAGCAGTTCTTC.

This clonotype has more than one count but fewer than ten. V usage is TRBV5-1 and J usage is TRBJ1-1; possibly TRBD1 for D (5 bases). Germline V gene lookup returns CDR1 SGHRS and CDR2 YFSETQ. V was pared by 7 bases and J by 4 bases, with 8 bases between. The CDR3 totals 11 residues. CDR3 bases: TGCGCCAGCGTCGGGGGCACTGAAGCTTTCTTT. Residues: CASVGGTEAFF.

CDR3: CASSLLAGAGSYEQYF. The CDR3 DNA sequence: TGTGCCAGCAGCTTGCTAGCGGGTGCAGGGTCCTACGAGCAGTACTTC. The chain links TRBV7-2 to TRBJ2-7; TRBD2 aligns across 8 bases. CDR1 SGHTA and CDR2 FQGNSA come from the germline V gene. Losses at the gene ends were 3 bases for V and 1 base for J; bases not matched to a gene: 8. The CDR3 consists of 16 residues.